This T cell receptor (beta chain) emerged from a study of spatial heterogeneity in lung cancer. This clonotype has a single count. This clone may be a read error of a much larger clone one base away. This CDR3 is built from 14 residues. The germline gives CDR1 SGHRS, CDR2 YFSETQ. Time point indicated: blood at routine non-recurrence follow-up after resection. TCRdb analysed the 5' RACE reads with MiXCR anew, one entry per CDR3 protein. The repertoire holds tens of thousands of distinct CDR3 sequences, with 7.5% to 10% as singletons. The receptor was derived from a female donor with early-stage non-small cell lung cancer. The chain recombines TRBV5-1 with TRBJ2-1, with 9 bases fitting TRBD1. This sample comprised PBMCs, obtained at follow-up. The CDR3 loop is CASSLDRGEDEKFF. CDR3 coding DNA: TGCGCCAGCAGCCTGGACAGGGGTGAGGATGAGAAGTTCTTC.